This paragraph reports one T cell receptor (beta chain). The antigen remains undetermined. Antigen-specific CD4+ T cell clonotypes were called by their expansion after viral peptide-pool culture in ViraFEST. With nine to eleven days of culture completed, CD4+ T cells were isolated. PBMC were cultured at under 2.5 million per well with about 10 IU/ml IL-2 and around 9.2 ug/ml peptides. At days 3 and 7, half of the medium was exchanged for IL-2 medium. These data come from a study of vaccination effects on CD4 cells after COVID-19. Study details: Subjects were given two BNT162b2 or mRNA-1273 vaccine doses.

This table comes from immunoSEQ multiplex PCR, and its TCRdb copy is limited to in-frame clones, with some not included. The table shows around 79,000 clones, with 74% occurring only once. V shed 1 base and J shed 3 bases, with 5 bases lying between them. Germline loops: CDR1 MNHEY, CDR2 SMNVEV (reference sequence). This CDR3 contains 13 residues. The clonotype was recovered from a human donor who received a COVID-19 vaccine. This chain connects TRBV27 to TRBJ2-3; D is unclear. The sample in question was CD4+ T cells from PBMCs cultured with HCoV-229E spike peptides, obtained before COVID-19 vaccination. In DNA, the CDR3 is TGTGCCAGCAGTTTATTAGAGACAGATACGCAGTATTTT. The encoded protein is CASSLLETDTQYF.